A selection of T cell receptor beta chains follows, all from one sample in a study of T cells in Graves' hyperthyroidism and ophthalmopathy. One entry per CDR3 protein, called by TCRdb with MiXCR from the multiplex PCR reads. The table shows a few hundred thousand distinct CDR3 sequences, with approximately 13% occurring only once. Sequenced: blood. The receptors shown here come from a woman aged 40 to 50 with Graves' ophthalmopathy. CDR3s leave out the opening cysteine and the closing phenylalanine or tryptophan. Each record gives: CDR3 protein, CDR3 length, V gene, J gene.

ASSVLAGTHNQPQH	14	TRBV6-1	TRBJ1-5
SARDIGTGDYEQY	13	TRBV20-1	TRBJ2-7
ASSLSGLQETQY	12	TRBV5-6	TRBJ2-5
ASSLSGGKETQY	12	TRBV7-2	TRBJ2-5
ASSPGQEKQYGYT	13	TRBV18	TRBJ1-2
SVKESGRWVETQY	13	TRBV20-1	TRBJ2-5
ASSPRDRGLSGNTIY	15	TRBV3-1	TRBJ1-3
ASSLGGVSYNEQF	13	TRBV5-4	TRBJ2-1
ASSEGGGNQPQH	12	TRBV3-1	TRBJ1-5
ASSIGGVGETQY	12	TRBV19	TRBJ2-5
ASSQSTGRSNQPQH	14	TRBV16	TRBJ1-5
ASSLETPLDTQY	12	TRBV7-2	TRBJ2-3
AISEASGPNQPQH	13	TRBV10-3	TRBJ1-5
ASRREYSNQPQH	12	TRBV2	TRBJ1-5
ASSFADIGNIQY	12	TRBV12-3/TRBV12-4	TRBJ2-4
ASSEASETQY	10	TRBV6-1	TRBJ2-5
ASSPGSGADTEAF	13	TRBV4-2	TRBJ1-1
ASSLGLPGLSGANVLT	16	TRBV7-2	TRBJ2-6
SARDLLGGPGELF	13	TRBV20-1	TRBJ2-2
ASSYPTGLAKTGELF	15	TRBV7-9	TRBJ2-2
ASSPWAFYSNQPQH	14	TRBV6-2/TRBV6-3	TRBJ1-5
SARDYLREVNTEAF	14	TRBV20-1	TRBJ1-1
ATSEAGQGYEQY	12	TRBV24-1	TRBJ2-7
ASSLLVQAEQETEAF	15	TRBV5-6	TRBJ1-1
ASSLNAGGRNTEAF	14	TRBV5-1	TRBJ1-1
ASSAVTRTKLTDTQY	15	TRBV18	TRBJ2-3
ASSTQTGGNSPLH	13	TRBV18	TRBJ1-6
ASSLSGTANNSPLH	14	TRBV28	TRBJ1-6
GVFRSSGGFGETQY	14	TRBV29-1	TRBJ2-5
ASSEEPPGHSPELF	14	TRBV6-1	TRBJ1-4
ATLGLPSGELF	11	TRBV24-1	TRBJ2-2
ASRHNREYSSPLH	13	TRBV19	TRBJ1-6
ASRRPGQGYEKLF	13	TRBV2	TRBJ1-4
ASGRTSGGITNTGELF	16	TRBV19	TRBJ2-2
ASSRGTGRGRTQPQH	15	TRBV11-2	TRBJ1-5
SASRGRGDTQY	11	TRBV20-1	TRBJ2-3
ASSLTGNTGTEAF	13	TRBV7-6	TRBJ1-1
ASSFQGNVNTGELF	14	TRBV7-6	TRBJ2-2
ASTTGGRYEQY	11	TRBV6-2/TRBV6-3	TRBJ2-7
SARRPEGTEAF	11	TRBV20-1	TRBJ1-1
SGRGLYGYT	9	TRBV29-1	TRBJ1-2
ASSMQGQSSYEQY	13	TRBV19	TRBJ2-7
AISDPITSEGNEQF	14	TRBV10-3	TRBJ2-1